These 8 T cell receptor beta chains came from one sample sequenced in a study of T cells in Graves' hyperthyroidism and ophthalmopathy. Researchers amplified the TCR beta CDR3 regions from RNA transcripts. TCR CDR3 underwent first-round RT-PCR with the HTBI primer set. From the multiplex PCR reads, TCRdb called clonotypes with MiXCR, one entry per CDR3 protein. This repertoire shows about 210,000 distinct CDR3 sequences, about 16% found once; its top ten account for around 47%. Sequenced sample: blood. The receptors stem from a man aged 35 to 55 with Graves' hyperthyroidism.

This clonotype occurred many times. The chain combines TRBV6-2 or TRBV6-3 with TRBJ1-1, with D uncertain. V was pared by 0 bases and J by 7 bases, with 9 bases between. The CDR3 is made up of 13 amino acids. From germline, CDR1 is MNHEY and CDR2 SVGEGT. The CDR3 DNA reads TGTGCCAGCAGTTACTCGATATTCGGTGAAGCTTTCTTT. It is translated as CASSYSIFGEAFF.

This clonotype has at least ten counts. J is TRBJ2-7 and V is TRBV3-1; 7 bases align to TRBD2. The CDR3 spans 13 residues. CDR1 LGHDT and CDR2 YNNKEL come from the germline V gene (reference sequence). The ends lost 2 bases at V and 4 bases at J; junction bases unmatched: 2. The CDR3 nucleotides are TGTGCCAGCAGCCAAAGACTAGCATACGAGCAGTACTTC. Translating gives CASSQRLAYEQYF.

This clonotype is a singleton in its sample. DNA of the CDR3: TGTGCCACCCTGGCTAGGACAGGCCTGAACACTGAAGCTTTCTTT. Its protein product is CATLARTGLNTEAFF. V gene TRBV19 combines with J gene TRBJ1-1; 7 nucleotides line up with TRBD1. J gave up 0 bases and V 10 bases, and 11 bases lay outside the gene matches. The length of the CDR3 is 15 residues. Germline CDR1 and CDR2: LNHDA and SQIVND (reference sequence).

This rearrangement joins TRBV5-1 to TRBJ1-5, with 11 bases that match TRBD1. Losses at the gene ends were 4 bases for V and 6 bases for J; bases not matched to a gene: 3. CDR3 length equals 14 residues. Germline lookup yields CDR1 SGHRS and CDR2 YFSETQ. CDR3: CASSIGTGGQPQHF. Written as DNA, the CDR3 is TGCGCCAGCAGCATAGGGACAGGGGGTCAGCCCCAGCATTTT.

This clonotype was counted ten times or more. This chain joins TRBV20-1 and TRBJ2-1; 8 bases are a match to TRBD2. CDR3 size: 16 residues. CDR1 is DFQATT and CDR2 is SNEGSKA in the germline V gene (reference sequence). V lost 6 bases to trimming and J lost 1 base; unmatched junction nucleotides: 11. Here the CDR3 reads CSAPTWAGGSYNEQFF. The CDR3 nucleotides read TGCAGTGCCCCTACTTGGGCGGGGGGTTCCTACAATGAGCAGTTCTTC.

This chain uses TRBV28 with TRBJ1-5, with 9 nucleotides matching TRBD1. The V gene's germline CDR1 is MDHEN and CDR2 SYDVKM. After removal of 6 bases from V and 0 bases from J, the junction contained 3 bases not matched to a gene. The CDR3 runs to 15 residues. The chain's CDR3 is CASSWDRVSNQPQHF. In nucleotides, the CDR3 is TGTGCCAGCAGCTGGGACAGGGTTAGCAATCAGCCCCAGCATTTT.

This clonotype came up a few times. V is TRBV5-1 and J is TRBJ1-2; 7 positions match TRBD1. CDR3 length: 16 amino acids. The germline CDR1 and CDR2 sequences are SGHRS and YFSETQ. Trimming cost V 4 bases and J 4 bases; bases outside gene matches: 13. CDR3 region: CASSLKDKGAGYGYTF. The DNA for the CDR3 is TGCGCCAGCAGCCTGAAGGATAAGGGGGCCGGCTATGGCTACACCTTC.

This clonotype has ten or more counts. CDR3 loop: CAWKGNTEAFF. The DNA of the CDR3 is TGTGCCTGGAAGGGGAACACTGAAGCTTTCTTT. This chain uses TRBV30 with TRBJ1-1; D ambiguous. CDR1 GTSNPN and CDR2 SVGIG come from the germline V gene (reference sequence). Trimming took off 4 bases at V and 1 base at J, with 4 bases between the two ends. The CDR3 is 11 residues long.